The clone carrying this TCR beta chain was counted at least ten times. Time point meaning: persistent/refractory GD, antithyroid drugs over 5 years with positive TRAb. Generation of the TCR library employed RNA extracted from PBMCs. HTBI primers from iRepertoire and Arm-PCR of CDR3 regions yielded the TCR beta libraries. TCRdb analysed the multiplex PCR reads with MiXCR anew, one entry per CDR3 protein. Of roughly 500,000 distinct CDR3 sequences listed, around 21% are singletons. This specimen comes from a study of regulatory T cells in long-lasting Graves disease. CDR1 is SEHNR and CDR2 is FQNEAQ in the germline V gene (reference sequence). V shed 2 bases and J shed 0 bases, with 16 bases lying between them. This CDR3 has 17 residues.

The specimen was peripheral blood mononuclear cells (PBMCs), collected when the disease was refractory, from a patient treated with antithyroid drugs. The V and J genes are TRBV7-9 and TRBJ2-5; D is undetermined. This receptor was taken from a female donor with Graves disease. This CDR3 is CASSLYPVVQYQETQYF. Here the CDR3 DNA reads TGTGCCAGCAGCTTATATCCCGTGGTCCAGTACCAAGAGACCCAGTACTTC.